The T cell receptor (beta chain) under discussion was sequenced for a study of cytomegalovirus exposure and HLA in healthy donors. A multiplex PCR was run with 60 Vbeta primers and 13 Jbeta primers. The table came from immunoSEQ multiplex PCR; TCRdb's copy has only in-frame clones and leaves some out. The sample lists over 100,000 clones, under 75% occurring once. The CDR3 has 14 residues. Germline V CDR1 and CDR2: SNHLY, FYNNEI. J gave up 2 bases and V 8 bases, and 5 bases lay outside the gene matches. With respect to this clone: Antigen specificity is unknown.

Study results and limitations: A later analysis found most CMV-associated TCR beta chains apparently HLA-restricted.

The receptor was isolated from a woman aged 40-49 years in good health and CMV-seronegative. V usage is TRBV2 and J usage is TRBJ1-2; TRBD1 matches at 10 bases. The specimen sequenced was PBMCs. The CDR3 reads CASARTGGNYGYTF. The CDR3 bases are TGTGCCAGCGCTCGGACAGGGGGAAACTATGGCTACACCTTC.